A selection of T cell receptor beta chains follows, all from one sample in a study of T cell responses to AZD1222 COVID-19 vaccine. Method: immunoSEQ multiplex PCR; TCRdb's copy keeps in-frame clones and lacks some. The sample comprises around 200,000 clones, over 85% of which are singletons, and approximately 0.98% rests with the top ten. This sample comprised peripheral blood, obtained 28 days after the second dose of the MenACWY control vaccine. These receptors were taken from an adult who received the MenACWY meningococcal vaccine as a control. The CDR3 runs from the conserved cysteine through the conserved F or W. Each record gives: D gene, J gene, V gene, CDR3 protein. A D gene is named only where the DNA matches it firmly.

D gene: TRBD2
J gene: TRBJ2-3
V gene: TRBV7-9
CDR3 protein: CASSLERGAWDTQYF

D gene: TRBD1
J gene: TRBJ2-2
V gene: TRBV2
CDR3 protein: CASTWTGSGELFF

D gene: NA
J gene: TRBJ1-5
V gene: TRBV7-2
CDR3 protein: CASSFAPPNQPQHF

D gene: NA
J gene: TRBJ1-5
V gene: TRBV5-8
CDR3 protein: CASSSLQPQHF

D gene: NA
J gene: TRBJ1-6
V gene: TRBV18
CDR3 protein: CASSQSENSPLHF

D gene: TRBD1
J gene: TRBJ1-5
V gene: TRBV18
CDR3 protein: CASSPQAGGADQPQHF

D gene: NA
J gene: TRBJ1-2
V gene: TRBV4-1
CDR3 protein: CASSLETTGNYGYTF

D gene: TRBD1
J gene: TRBJ2-7
V gene: TRBV5-1
CDR3 protein: CASQLGQGFYEQYF

D gene: NA
J gene: TRBJ1-2
V gene: TRBV5-8
CDR3 protein: CASRERQELTSYGYTF

D gene: NA
J gene: TRBJ2-2
V gene: TRBV11-3
CDR3 protein: CASSPSLGGKASGELFF

D gene: TRBD2
J gene: TRBJ2-5
V gene: TRBV6-1
CDR3 protein: CASSEAGGRQYF

D gene: NA
J gene: TRBJ2-7
V gene: TRBV28
CDR3 protein: CASRGSSYEQYF

D gene: NA
J gene: TRBJ2-7
V gene: TRBV10-3
CDR3 protein: CAISEWAGNEQYF

D gene: NA
J gene: TRBJ1-5
V gene: TRBV18
CDR3 protein: CASSPLPQERGQPQHF

D gene: NA
J gene: TRBJ2-7
V gene: TRBV28
CDR3 protein: CATKVGGPPYEQYF

D gene: TRBD1
J gene: TRBJ2-1
V gene: TRBV5-5
CDR3 protein: CASSLGQGIYNEQFF

D gene: NA
J gene: TRBJ1-3
V gene: TRBV4-3
CDR3 protein: CASSQGRGTGNTIYF

D gene: NA
J gene: TRBJ1-6
V gene: TRBV11-2
CDR3 protein: CASSLQANSPLHF

D gene: TRBD2
J gene: TRBJ2-3
V gene: TRBV9
CDR3 protein: CASSVLAGVGTDTQYF

D gene: NA
J gene: TRBJ1-5
V gene: TRBV27
CDR3 protein: CASGYNQPQHF

D gene: TRBD1
J gene: TRBJ1-6
V gene: TRBV30
CDR3 protein: CAWSVGDRGTSVAPLHF

D gene: NA
J gene: TRBJ2-1
V gene: TRBV7-2
CDR3 protein: CASSLTGGNYNEQFF

D gene: NA
J gene: TRBJ1-2
V gene: TRBV6-5
CDR3 protein: CASIGIGRGYTF

D gene: TRBD1
J gene: TRBJ1-4
V gene: TRBV28
CDR3 protein: CASSSSQGPNEKLFF

D gene: NA
J gene: TRBJ1-2
V gene: TRBV7-2
CDR3 protein: CASSGAAIYNYGYTF

D gene: NA
J gene: TRBJ1-5
V gene: TRBV6-5
CDR3 protein: CASKRGNQPQHF

D gene: TRBD1
J gene: TRBJ1-1
V gene: TRBV19
CDR3 protein: CASSWDSNTEAFF

D gene: TRBD1
J gene: TRBJ1-4
V gene: TRBV2
CDR3 protein: CASSEGGQVNEKLFF

D gene: NA
J gene: TRBJ2-1
V gene: TRBV6-6
CDR3 protein: CASSYLPPNDNEQFF

D gene: TRBD2
J gene: TRBJ2-2
V gene: TRBV6-5
CDR3 protein: CASTRGTTYTGELFF

D gene: NA
J gene: TRBJ2-7
V gene: TRBV5-5
CDR3 protein: CASSLEPGTEYF

D gene: NA
J gene: TRBJ1-5
V gene: TRBV21-1
CDR3 protein: CASSKGTGDNQPQHF

D gene: NA
J gene: TRBJ2-2
V gene: TRBV24-1
CDR3 protein: CATSDFNTGELFF

D gene: NA
J gene: TRBJ2-5
V gene: TRBV7-3
CDR3 protein: CASSSGLQETQYF

D gene: NA
J gene: TRBJ1-6
V gene: TRBV27
CDR3 protein: CASREYNSPLHF

D gene: NA
J gene: TRBJ1-1
V gene: TRBV3-1/TRBV3-2
CDR3 protein: CASSQDRGWNTEAFF

D gene: NA
J gene: TRBJ1-4
V gene: TRBV9
CDR3 protein: CASSVSQKTNEKLFF

D gene: NA
J gene: TRBJ2-4
V gene: TRBV2
CDR3 protein: CASRQNPPQGPLAKNIQYF

D gene: NA
J gene: TRBJ1-2
V gene: TRBV2
CDR3 protein: CAGQRGVGSYGYTF

D gene: TRBD1
J gene: TRBJ1-5
V gene: TRBV6-4
CDR3 protein: CASSLDRNQPQHF

D gene: TRBD1
J gene: TRBJ1-6
V gene: TRBV5-1
CDR3 protein: CASSFGQGGFGPLHF

D gene: NA
J gene: TRBJ1-5
V gene: TRBV2
CDR3 protein: CASRAEGHSNQPQHF

D gene: NA
J gene: TRBJ1-5
V gene: TRBV6-7
CDR3 protein: CASSVRRLTYQPQHF

D gene: TRBD1
J gene: TRBJ1-2
V gene: TRBV28
CDR3 protein: CASSLDRGRGYTF

D gene: TRBD1
J gene: TRBJ1-5
V gene: TRBV5-1
CDR3 protein: CASSLGQGGNQPQHF